This T cell receptor beta chain was identified in a study of response to subunit inactivated influenza vaccine. Study results and caveats: It was suggested by the authors that few new T cells are recruited by each seasonal influenza vaccination.

Comments on this clonotype: Its antigen is unknown.

Each CDR3 protein is one row after TCRdb ran MiXCR on the RT-PCR reads. The sample has around 540,000 distinct CDR3 sequences; approximately 12% are singletons. J was trimmed by 5 bases and V by 3 bases; bases with no gene match: 7. Germline CDR1 is KGHSH and CDR2 is LQKENI. The CDR3 totals 15 residues. The clonotype comes from a man over 45 who received an inactivated influenza vaccine. The source material was PBMCs from blood, sampled on the day of vaccination. The V and J genes are TRBV18 and TRBJ2-5; TRBD1 matches 9 bases. This chain's CDR3 is CASSPWTGVDETQYF. Here the CDR3 DNA reads TGTGCCAGCTCACCTTGGACAGGGGTTGACGAGACCCAGTACTTC.